This TCR beta chain came from a study of blood T cell repertoires in COVID-19. Clones were read by immunoSEQ multiplex PCR, and TCRdb kept only the in-frame ones, dropping some. The profile covers around 260,000 clones, with 91% appearing a single time and around 2.5% taken by the ten largest. The CDR3 runs 13 residues. The germline CDR1 and CDR2 sequences are MNHEY and SVGEGT. V was cut by 2 bases and J by 8 bases, with 10 bases left in between. This receptor was identified in a person aged 18 to 30 with COVID-19, enrolled during active disease. Input material: peripheral blood. The chain joins TRBV6-2 or TRBV6-3 to TRBJ1-3, with D unresolved. The CDR3 loop reads CASSYAVPDTIYF. The CDR3 coding sequence is TGTGCCAGCAGTTACGCCGTTCCGGACACCATATATTTT.